This TCR beta chain emerged from a study of T cells in Graves' hyperthyroidism and ophthalmopathy. Study observations and caveats: With a median lead of approximately six months before onset, the model predicted ophthalmopathy.

RNA transcripts were the template for amplifying TCR beta CDR3 regions. The TCR CDR3 was amplified in a first-round RT-PCR using the HTBI primer set. TCRdb called the multiplex PCR reads again in MiXCR, with one record for every CDR3 protein. In the table there are roughly 400,000 distinct CDR3 sequences, roughly 13% of which are singletons. This clonotype came up many times. The antigen remains unidentified. Germline assignment: CDR1 SGHAT and CDR2 FQNNGV. V was trimmed by 4 bases and J by 4 bases, leaving 19 bases between them. The length of the CDR3 is 16 residues. Sequenced material: blood. This chain connects TRBV11-2 to TRBJ2-5; D ambiguous. This clonotype was sampled from a man aged 50 or older with Graves' ophthalmopathy. CDR3 nucleotide sequence: TGTGCCAGCAGCTCGCCTCCCAACGAGCGAGGAGAGACCCAGTACTTC. It codes for CASSSPPNERGETQYF.